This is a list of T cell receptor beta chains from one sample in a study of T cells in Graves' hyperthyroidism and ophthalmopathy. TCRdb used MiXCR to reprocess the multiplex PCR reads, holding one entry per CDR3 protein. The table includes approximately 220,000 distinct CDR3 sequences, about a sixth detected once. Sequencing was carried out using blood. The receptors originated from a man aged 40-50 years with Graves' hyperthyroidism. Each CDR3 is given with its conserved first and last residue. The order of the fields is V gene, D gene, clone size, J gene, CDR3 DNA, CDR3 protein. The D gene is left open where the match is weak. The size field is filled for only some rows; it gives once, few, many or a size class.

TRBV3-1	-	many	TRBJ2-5	TGTGCCAGCAGCCAAGTTCTCTGGCAAGAGACCCAGTACTTC	CASSQVLWQETQYF
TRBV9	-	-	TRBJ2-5	TGTGCCAGCAGCGACCGGGACGCCGCTCCTATATACTTC	CASSDRDAAPIYF
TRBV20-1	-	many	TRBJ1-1	TGCAGTGCCCCAAACCGTGCAGGACGGAACACTGAAGCTTTCTTT	CSAPNRAGRNTEAFF
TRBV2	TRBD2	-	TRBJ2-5	TGTGCCAGCGAGCCGGGTCGGGGGGAGGAGACCCAGTACTTC	CASEPGRGEETQYF
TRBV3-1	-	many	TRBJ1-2	TGTGCCAGCAGCCACCCCAGGGCCAACTATGGCTACACCTTC	CASSHPRANYGYTF
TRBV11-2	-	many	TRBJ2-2	TGTGCCAGCAGCTTTCTCACCGGGGAGCTGTTTTTT	CASSFLTGELFF
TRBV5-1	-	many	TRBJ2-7	TGCGCCAGCAGCCCGGGACGGATCTCCCTCGAGCAGTACTTC	CASSPGRISLEQYF
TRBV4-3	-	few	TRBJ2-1	TGCGCCAGCAGCCAGGCCGGAACCTACAATGAGCAGTTCTTC	CASSQAGTYNEQFF
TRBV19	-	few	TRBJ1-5	TGTGCCAGTAGTATATACGGTGGTAACAATCAGCCCCAGCATTTT	CASSIYGGNNQPQHF
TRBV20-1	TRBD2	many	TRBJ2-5	TGCAGTGCTAGACGGGCGGGGGGTGAGACCCAGTACTTC	CSARRAGGETQYF
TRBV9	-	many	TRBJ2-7	TGTGCCAGCAGCGTAGTATCCCCCCACGAGCAGTACTTC	CASSVVSPHEQYF
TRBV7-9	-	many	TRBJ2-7	TGTGCCAGCAGCTTAGTCAGCGGACAGCGAAGTCTCGAGCAGTACTTC	CASSLVSGQRSLEQYF
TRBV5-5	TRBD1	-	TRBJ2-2	TGTGCCAGCAGCTTTCGACAGGGGATGTCTCCCGGGGAGCTGTTTTTT	CASSFRQGMSPGELFF
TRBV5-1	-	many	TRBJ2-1	TGCGCCAGCAGCGGTGGGGGGGCAGCGGATGAGCAGTTCTTC	CASSGGGAADEQFF
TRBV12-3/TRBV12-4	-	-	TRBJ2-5	TGTGCCAGCACTCAGGGGGGGGTCGGAGAGACCCAGTACTTC	CASTQGGVGETQYF
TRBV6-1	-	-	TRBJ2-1	TGTGCCAGCACCAGGCTCGCGGACAATGAGCAGTTCTTC	CASTRLADNEQFF
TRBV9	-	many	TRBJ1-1	TGTGCCAGCAGCGAGAGAGCGAACACTGAAGCTTTCTTT	CASSERANTEAFF
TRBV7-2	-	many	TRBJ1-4	TGTGCCAGCACAGAGGGTGGGACAACTAATGAAAAACTGTTTTTT	CASTEGGTTNEKLFF
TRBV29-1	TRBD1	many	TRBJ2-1	TGCAGCGGCAGTCAGGGGGCCTACAATGAGCAGTTCTTC	CSGSQGAYNEQFF
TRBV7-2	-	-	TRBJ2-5	TGTGCCAGCAGCTTACCGAATGAAGAGACCCAGTACTTC	CASSLPNEETQYF
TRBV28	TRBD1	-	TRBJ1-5	TGTGCCACCCGGGACAGTAGCAATCAGCCCCAGCATTTT	CATRDSSNQPQHF
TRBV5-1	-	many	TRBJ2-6	TGCGCCAGCAGCTTCCTCACCTCTGGGGCCAACGTCCTGACTTTC	CASSFLTSGANVLTF
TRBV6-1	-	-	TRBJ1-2	TGTGCCAGCAGTTATGGCGTATATGGTGGCTACACCTTC	CASSYGVYGGYTF
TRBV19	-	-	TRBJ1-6	TGTGCCAGTAGCCAACACGCCGTATCCTATAATTCACCCCTCCACTTT	CASSQHAVSYNSPLHF
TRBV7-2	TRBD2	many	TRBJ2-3	TGTGCCAGCAGCTCTAGCGTGCTAGCGGGGCCAGATACGCAGTATTTT	CASSSSVLAGPDTQYF
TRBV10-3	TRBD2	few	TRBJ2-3	TGTGCCGTCAGTCGACTAGCGGGGAGGACAGATACGCAGTATTTT	CAVSRLAGRTDTQYF
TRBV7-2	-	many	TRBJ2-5	TGTGCCAGCAGCTTACAGCATTTTGGGGAGACCCAGTACTTC	CASSLQHFGETQYF
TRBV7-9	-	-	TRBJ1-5	TGTGCCAGCAGCTTATTTGTAGGTCAGCCCCAGCATTTT	CASSLFVGQPQHF
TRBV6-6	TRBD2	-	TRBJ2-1	TGTGCCAGCAGTTACTCGTCGCTAGCGGGCGGGCAGTTCTTC	CASSYSSLAGGQFF
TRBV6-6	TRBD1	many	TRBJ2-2	TGTGCCAGCAGTTACTCGACAGGGGGCTCGAACACCGGGGAGCTGTTTTTT	CASSYSTGGSNTGELFF
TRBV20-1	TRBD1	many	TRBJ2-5	TGCAGTGCTGAGGGGACAGGGGAAGGGACCCAGTACTTC	CSAEGTGEGTQYF
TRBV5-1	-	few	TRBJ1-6	TGCGCCAGCAGCTTGGGCGCCTCGGGGGATAATTCACCCCTCCACTTT	CASSLGASGDNSPLHF
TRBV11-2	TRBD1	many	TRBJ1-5	TGTGCCAGCAGCTGGGGACAGGGGCACGGTCAGCCCCAGCATTTT	CASSWGQGHGQPQHF
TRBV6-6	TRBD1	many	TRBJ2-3	TGTGCCAGCAGTTACTTGGGACAGGGGGTCACAGATACGCAGTATTTT	CASSYLGQGVTDTQYF
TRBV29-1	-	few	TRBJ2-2	TGCAGCGTTGACAGAAGTTCCGGGGAGCTGTTTTTT	CSVDRSSGELFF
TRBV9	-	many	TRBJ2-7	TGTGCCAGCAGCGTAGCTGAAGGGGCTAACTCCTACGAGCAGTACTTC	CASSVAEGANSYEQYF
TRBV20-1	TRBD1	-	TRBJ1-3	TGCAGTGCTAGAGTAGGGACAGCTGGAAACACCATATATTTT	CSARVGTAGNTIYF
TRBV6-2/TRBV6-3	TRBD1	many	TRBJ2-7	TGTGCCAGCAGTTACCAGGGGGCGCGTCTCTACGAGCAGTACTTC	CASSYQGARLYEQYF
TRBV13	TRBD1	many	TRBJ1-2	TGTGCCAGCAGCCCCCGGGCGCGACAGGGCGGTAGAGGCTACACCTTC	CASSPRARQGGRGYTF
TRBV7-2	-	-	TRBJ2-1	TGTGCCAGCAGCTTATGGCCCCAGCGGACAGATAACAATGAGCAGTTCTTC	CASSLWPQRTDNNEQFF
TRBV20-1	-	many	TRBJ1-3	TGCAGTGCTCACCGGGACTCTGGAAACACCATATATTTT	CSAHRDSGNTIYF
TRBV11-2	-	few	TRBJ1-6	TGTGCCAGCAGCTTTATCGGGAATCCTTCACCCCTCCACTTT	CASSFIGNPSPLHF
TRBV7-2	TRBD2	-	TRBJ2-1	TGTGCCAGCAGCTTAGGTATAGCGGGGGGGCCGTTTGTGCAGTTCTTC	CASSLGIAGGPFVQFF
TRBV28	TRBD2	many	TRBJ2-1	TGTGCCAGCAGTTTCCGGGCGGGGGGGATCAATGAGCAGTTCTTC	CASSFRAGGINEQFF
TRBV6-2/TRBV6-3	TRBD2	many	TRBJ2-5	TGTGCCAGCAGAGCGGGACTAGCAGGGGAGACCCAGTACTTC	CASRAGLAGETQYF
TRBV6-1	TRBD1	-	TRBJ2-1	TGTGCCAGCGGGACCCCCCCAGGGGGCTCCGTCTTTGATGAGCAGTTCTTC	CASGTPPGGSVFDEQFF
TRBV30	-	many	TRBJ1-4	TGTGCCTGGAGAGATGATGAAAAACTGTTTTTT	CAWRDDEKLFF
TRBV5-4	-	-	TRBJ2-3	TGTGCCAGCAGCTTCGGGGGGCCCACAGATACGCAGTATTTT	CASSFGGPTDTQYF
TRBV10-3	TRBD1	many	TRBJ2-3	TGTGCCATCAGCGCCCTGGGACAGGGAACTGCCCAGTCGCAGTATTTT	CAISALGQGTAQSQYF
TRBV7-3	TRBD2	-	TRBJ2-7	TGTGCCAGCAGCCGACTAGCGGGTAACGCCTACGAGCAGTACTTC	CASSRLAGNAYEQYF